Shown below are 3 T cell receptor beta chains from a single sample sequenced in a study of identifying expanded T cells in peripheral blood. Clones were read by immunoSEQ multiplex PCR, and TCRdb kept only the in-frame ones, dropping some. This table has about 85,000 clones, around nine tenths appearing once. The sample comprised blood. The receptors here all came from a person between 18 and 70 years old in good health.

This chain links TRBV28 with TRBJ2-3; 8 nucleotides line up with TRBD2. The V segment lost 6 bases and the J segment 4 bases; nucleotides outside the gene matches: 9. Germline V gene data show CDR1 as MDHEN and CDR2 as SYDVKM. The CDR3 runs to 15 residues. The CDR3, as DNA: TGTGCCAGCAGCTCTCAGCGGGAGTTACCAGATACGCAGTATTTT. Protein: CASSSQRELPDTQYF.

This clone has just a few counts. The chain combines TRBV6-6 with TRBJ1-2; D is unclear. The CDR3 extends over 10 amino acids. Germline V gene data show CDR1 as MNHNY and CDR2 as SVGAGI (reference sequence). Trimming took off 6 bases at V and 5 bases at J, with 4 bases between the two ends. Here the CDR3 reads CASREYGYTF. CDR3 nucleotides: TGTGCCAGCAGGGAATATGGCTACACCTTC.

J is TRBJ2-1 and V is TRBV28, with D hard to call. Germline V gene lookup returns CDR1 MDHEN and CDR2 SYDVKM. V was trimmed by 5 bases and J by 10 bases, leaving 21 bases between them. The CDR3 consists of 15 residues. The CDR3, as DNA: TGTGCCAGCAGTGCACTGACGCGTCCAGGCATGGAGCAGTTCTTC. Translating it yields CASSALTRPGMEQFF.